Given below is one T cell receptor beta chain in context. The CDR3 extends over 15 amino acids. J gave up 5 bases and V 6 bases, and 12 bases lay outside the gene matches. CDR1 is MNHNS and CDR2 is SASEGT in the germline V gene. This sample is part of a study of cytomegalovirus exposure and HLA in healthy donors. The protocol was immunoSEQ multiplex PCR, while the TCRdb copy is restricted to in-frame clones and leaves out a portion. The data contain 250,000 to 350,000 clones, approximately 90% of them singletons. This clonotype was sampled from a woman aged 25-40 years in good health and CMV-seropositive. This chain joins TRBV6-1 and TRBJ2-5, with TRBD1 matching 7 bases. The source material was PBMCs. The CDR3, as DNA: TGTGCCAGCAGCGGGACAGAACTTTGGGGGGAGACCCAGTACTTC. Its translation is CASSGTELWGETQYF.